These 10 T cell receptor beta chains share one sample of origin, sequenced in a study of blood T cell repertoires in COVID-19. The data were produced by immunoSEQ multiplex PCR, yet TCRdb's version contains in-frame clones alone and is incomplete. The sample has approximately 79,000 clones, around 80% seen once. Sample: peripheral blood. These receptors were obtained from a man over 45 with COVID-19, enrolled during active disease.

This chain connects TRBV5-8 to TRBJ2-3; TRBD2 is a possible D gene (6 bases). This CDR3 is built from 16 residues. V lost 6 bases and J lost 3, with 20 bases in between. CDR1 is SGHTS and CDR2 is YDEGEE in the germline V gene. CDR3 in DNA: TGTGCCAGCAACCCAGTAGCGGTCCTTAGAACAGATACGCAGTATTTT. This sequence encodes CASNPVAVLRTDTQYF.

The chain has TRBV15 and TRBJ1-1; TRBD1 might be the D (5 bases). V was pared by 0 bases and J by 4 bases, with 9 bases between. Germline assignment: CDR1 LNHNV and CDR2 YYDKDF (reference sequence). This CDR3 region has 14 residues. As DNA, the CDR3 is TGTGCCACCAGCAGAGATTTGGGGGGCACTGAAGCTTTCTTT. Translated: CATSRDLGGTEAFF.

V is TRBV4-1 and J is TRBJ2-1, with 7 bases fitting TRBD2. The CDR3 has 15 amino acids. V was pared by 5 bases and J by 7 bases, with 11 bases of the junction left unmatched. In germline, CDR1 is MGHRA, CDR2 YSYEKL. This chain's CDR3 is CASSRDSTSSNEQFF. The CDR3 DNA reads TGCGCCAGCAGCAGGGATTCGACTAGCAGTAATGAGCAGTTCTTC.

This chain joins TRBV18 and TRBJ2-1, with 7 positions matching TRBD2. The CDR3 runs 13 residues. Germline V gives CDR1 KGHSH, CDR2 LQKENI. V shed 3 bases and J 6 bases; nucleotides not matched to a gene: 2. CDR3 DNA sequence: TGTGCCAGCTCACCGACGGGAGGCAATGAGCAGTTCTTC. This encodes CASSPTGGNEQFF.

The rearrangement joins TRBV5-1 to TRBJ2-5; possibly TRBD1 for D (6 bases). CDR1 and CDR2 from the germline V gene are SGHRS and YFSETQ. Trimming removed 5 bases from V and 5 bases from J, with 19 bases in between. This CDR3 contains 15 residues. CDR3 nucleotide sequence: TGCGCCAGCAGTAGTGGCCAGCCAGGGGACGAGACCCAGTACTTC. Its protein product is CASSSGQPGDETQYF.

This clone has a single count. This chain connects TRBV6-5 to TRBJ2-1, with TRBD2 matching 12 bases. With V trimmed by 4 bases and J by 16 bases, 11 bases remained unmatched. This CDR3 has 14 amino acids. The germline V gene has CDR1 MNHEY and CDR2 SVGAGI. The CDR3 sequence is CASSSHGLAGPSFF. CDR3 nucleotides: TGTGCCAGCAGTTCCCACGGACTAGCGGGGCCCTCATTCTTC.

A single count supports this clone. The chain is built from TRBV3-1 (or the pseudogene TRBV3-2) and TRBJ1-2; TRBD1 is a possible D gene (6 bases). The CDR3 has 13 residues. The germline V gene encodes CDR1 LGHDT and CDR2 YNNKEL (reference sequence). Trimming left V 4 bases short and J 4 bases short, with 10 bases between. The CDR3 region is CASSPPTGYGYTF. The CDR3 nucleotides are TGTGCCAGCAGCCCTCCGACAGGCTATGGCTACACCTTC.

The chain recombines TRBV7-8 with TRBJ1-5, with D uncertain. This CDR3 contains 13 residues. V was pared by 3 bases and J by 4 bases, with 7 bases between. Per the germline V gene, CDR1 is SGHVS and CDR2 is FQNEAQ. The CDR3 DNA reads as TGTGCCAGCAGCTTCGCGGCAAATCAGCCCCAGCATTTT. It translates to CASSFAANQPQHF.

The genes are TRBV14 and TRBJ2-7; tentative D call: TRBD2 (5 bases). Germline V gene lookup returns CDR1 SGHDN and CDR2 FVKESK. The CDR3 length is 13 residues. V lost 1 base and J lost 6, with 10 bases in between. The CDR3 DNA is TGTGCCAGCAGCCAAGCGGGAAGGCCCGAGCAGTACTTC. Translated: CASSQAGRPEQYF.

J is TRBJ2-1 and V is TRBV7-9, with TRBD1 matching over 7 bases. Germline assignment: CDR1 SEHNR and CDR2 FQNEAQ (reference sequence). V trimming: 0 bases; J trimming: 15 bases; junction bases outside the gene matches: 8. The CDR3 length is 13 residues. The CDR3 region has the DNA TGTGCCAGCAGCTTAGCACTCACAGGGGAACTGTTCTTC. Amino acids: CASSLALTGELFF.